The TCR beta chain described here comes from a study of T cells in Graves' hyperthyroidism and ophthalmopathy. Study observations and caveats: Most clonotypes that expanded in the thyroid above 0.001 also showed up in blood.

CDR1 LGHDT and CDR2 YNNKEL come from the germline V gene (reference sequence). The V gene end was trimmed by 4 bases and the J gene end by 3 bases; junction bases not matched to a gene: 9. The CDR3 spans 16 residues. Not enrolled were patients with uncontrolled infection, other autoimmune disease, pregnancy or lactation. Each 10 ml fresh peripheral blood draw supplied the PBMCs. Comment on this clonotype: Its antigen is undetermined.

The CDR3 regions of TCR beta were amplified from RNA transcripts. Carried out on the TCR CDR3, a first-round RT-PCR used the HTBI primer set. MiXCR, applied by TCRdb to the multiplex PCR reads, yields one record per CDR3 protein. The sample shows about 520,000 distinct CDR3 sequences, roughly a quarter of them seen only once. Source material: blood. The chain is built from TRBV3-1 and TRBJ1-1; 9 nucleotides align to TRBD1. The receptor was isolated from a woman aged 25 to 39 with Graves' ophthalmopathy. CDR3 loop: CASSPHRGRADTEAFF. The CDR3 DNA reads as TGTGCCAGCAGCCCACACAGGGGGCGCGCAGACACTGAAGCTTTCTTT.